This T cell receptor beta chain was captured by sequencing in a study of blood T cell repertoires in COVID-19. Method: immunoSEQ multiplex PCR; TCRdb's copy keeps in-frame clones and lacks some. The data contain about 300,000 clones, roughly 87% of them seen just once; the ten biggest clones take up about an eighth. After removal of 0 bases from V and 6 bases from J, the junction contained 15 bases not matched to a gene. The germline gives CDR1 SGHRS, CDR2 YFSETQ. The CDR3 covers 20 residues. The rearrangement joins TRBV5-1 to TRBJ2-2; 12 bases are a match to TRBD2. The sequence came from a human donor in a cohort sampled during active COVID-19. Sample: peripheral blood. The CDR3 DNA reads as TGCGCCAGCAGCTTGGCCGTGACTAGCGGGAGTTCCCCCCCGGCCGGGGAGCTGTTTTTT. Its protein is CASSLAVTSGSSPPAGELFF.